The rows below give T cell receptor beta chains drawn from one sample of a study of shared clonotypes between healthy human individuals. Sequenced by immunoSEQ multiplex PCR; TCRdb stores in-frame clones only, minus some. The profile shows roughly 2,500,000 clones, over 85% of them singletons. The sequenced material came from naive CD4+ T cells from PBMCs. All receptors come from a man aged 18 to 30 in good health. Some clones in this sample may be carry-over from other donors' samples. Each CDR3 is given with its conserved first and last residue. D genes are given only for firm matches. Expanded clones are given a class, and other clones once, few, many or no size at all.

TRBD1	once	TRBV19	TRBJ2-1	TGTGCCAGTACCCCAGGGGGCCAGTTTTACAATGAGCAGTTCTTC	CASTPGGQFYNEQFF
.	.	TRBV30	TRBJ1-1	TGTGCCTGTGAAGCAAACACTGAAGCTTTCTTT	CACEANTEAFF
.	.	TRBV6-1	TRBJ2-7	TGTGCCACCATAAGACAGGAGAGCTCCTACGAGCAGTACTTC	CATIRQESSYEQYF
.	few	TRBV5-1	TRBJ2-5	TGCGCCAGCAGCTTGGGACCTCAAGAGACCCAGTACTTC	CASSLGPQETQYF
TRBD1	once	TRBV5-6	TRBJ2-3	TGTGCCAGCAGCGCACCTGTCCGGGACAGACCCACAGATACGCAGTATTTT	CASSAPVRDRPTDTQYF
.	.	TRBV7-9	TRBJ1-4	TGTGCCAGCAGCTTAGTGGGGGGTCGGGAAAAACTGTTTTTT	CASSLVGGREKLFF
TRBD2	.	TRBV7-9	TRBJ2-1	TGTGCCAGCAGCACCTCGGCCGGGAGGGGCTACAATGAGCAGTTCTTC	CASSTSAGRGYNEQFF
.	.	TRBV6-6	TRBJ1-1	TGTGCCAGCAAGTTACCGGTCACTGAAGCTTTCTTT	CASKLPVTEAFF
TRBD1	.	TRBV2	TRBJ1-2	TGTGCCAGCAGCCCACGAGGGACAGGAAATGGCTACACCTTC	CASSPRGTGNGYTF
.	.	TRBV19	TRBJ1-2	TGTGCCAGTAGTATCGGCCTTAACTATGGCTACACCTTC	CASSIGLNYGYTF
.	.	TRBV20-1	TRBJ1-1	TGCAGTGCTACGAACACTGAAGCTTTCTTT	CSATNTEAFF
.	.	TRBV6-5	TRBJ2-7	TGTGCCAGCAGACAAACGGGGTTTGACGAGCAGTACTTC	CASRQTGFDEQYF
.	.	TRBV27	TRBJ2-7	TGTGCCAGCAGTTTATTGCGGAGTGACGAGCAGTACTTC	CASSLLRSDEQYF
.	.	TRBV18	TRBJ2-2	TGTGCCAGCTCACCACGGGCGGCCACGAACACCGGGGAGCTGTTTTTT	CASSPRAATNTGELFF
.	.	TRBV5-4	TRBJ2-5	TGTGCCAGCAGCTCGCGGACAACAGGGATGGAGACCCAGTACTTC	CASSSRTTGMETQYF
.	.	TRBV29-1	TRBJ2-1	TGCAGCGGGGTGGGGGTTCGGCAGTTCTTC	CSGVGVRQFF
TRBD1	.	TRBV28	TRBJ2-5	TGTGCCAGCAGGACCCAGGGGACAGGCCAAGAGACCCAGTACTTC	CASRTQGTGQETQYF
.	.	TRBV19	TRBJ2-7	TGTGCCAGTAGTATAGAAGGGGTAGAAGAGCAGTACTTC	CASSIEGVEEQYF
TRBD1	.	TRBV13	TRBJ2-1	TGTGCCAGCAGCTTCGGGACAGGGAAAGATGAGCAGTTCTTC	CASSFGTGKDEQFF
.	.	TRBV12-5	TRBJ1-3	TGTGCTAGTGGTCCCTCCGGATCTGGAAACACCATATATTTT	CASGPSGSGNTIYF
TRBD2	.	TRBV2	TRBJ2-7	TGTGCCAGCAGAGATCGGGGGGGCGGAGAGCAGTACTTC	CASRDRGGGEQYF
.	.	TRBV5-1	TRBJ2-4	TGCGCCAGCAGCCGTTCGGGTGTAGGGTATCCCAAAAACATTCAGTACTTC	CASSRSGVGYPKNIQYF
TRBD1	once	TRBV30	TRBJ1-2	TGTGCCTCCACCCGCGCCGGGACAGGGTTATATGGCTACACCTTC	CASTRAGTGLYGYTF
.	.	TRBV19	TRBJ2-2	TGTGCCAGTAGTGAGGGGAGTAGCACCGGGGAGCTGTTTTTT	CASSEGSSTGELFF
.	.	TRBV27	TRBJ1-2	TGTGCCAGCAGTTTATACAGGGACTATGGCTACACCTTC	CASSLYRDYGYTF
.	few	TRBV7-2	TRBJ1-1	TGTGCCAGCAGCTCGGACAGATGGAACACTGAAGCTTTCTTT	CASSSDRWNTEAFF
.	.	TRBV21-1	TRBJ1-4	TGTGCCAGCAGCTCCGCGGAGGGGGGAGCTAATGAAAAACTGTTTTTT	CASSSAEGGANEKLFF
.	.	TRBV29-1	TRBJ2-5	TGCAGCGGATTAAAGGACTCCCAAGAGACCCAGTACTTC	CSGLKDSQETQYF
.	.	TRBV6-1	TRBJ2-6	TGTGCCAGCAGTACAGGGAATTCTGGGGCCAACGTCCTGACTTTC	CASSTGNSGANVLTF
.	.	TRBV28	TRBJ1-2	TGTGCCAGCGGAAGGATCTATGGCTACACCTTC	CASGRIYGYTF
TRBD2	.	TRBV4-1	TRBJ2-1	TGCGCCAGCAGCCAAGATAACCAGCGGGAGCTGCCGTTCTTC	CASSQDNQRELPFF
.	.	TRBV6-5	TRBJ1-5	TGTGCCAGCAGTTCCATTGCCGGGACCCCCCAGCATTTT	CASSSIAGTPQHF
.	.	TRBV5-1	TRBJ2-1	TGCGCCAGCAGCCTCCCAAAAGGACCATACAATGAGCAGTTCTTC	CASSLPKGPYNEQFF